Listed below are T cell receptor beta chains from one sample, sequenced in a study of Graves' ophthalmopathy and Graves' hyperthyroidism. Each CDR3 protein gets one entry after TCRdb re-called the multiplex PCR reads with MiXCR. The table has over 45,000 distinct CDR3 sequences, about 50% seen once. Sequencing used peripheral blood. All receptors derive from an adult man with Graves' ophthalmopathy. CDR3s include the opening cysteine and the closing phenylalanine or tryptophan. Fields, in order: V gene, clone size, J gene, D gene, CDR3 DNA, CDR3 protein. D genes are given only for firm matches. Clone size appears in some rows only: once, few, many, or a class for an expanded clone.

TRBV11-1,many,TRBJ1-1,-,TGTGCCAGCAGCCGGCAGACGAACACTGAAGCTTTCTTT,CASSRQTNTEAFF
TRBV7-2,-,TRBJ1-2,-,TGTGCCAGCAGCCTTCTTCAGGGAGGAGGCTACACCTTC,CASSLLQGGGYTF
TRBV15,few,TRBJ2-5,-,TGTGCCACCAGCAGAGGGCTAGCACAAGAGACCCAGTACTTC,CATSRGLAQETQYF
TRBV15,medium-sized,TRBJ2-7,-,TGTGCCACCAGCAGAGATCGGGTGGGGGAGCAGTACTTC,CATSRDRVGEQYF
TRBV5-1,many,TRBJ1-4,TRBD1,TGCGCCAGCGGGACAGGGGACAGGACTAATGAAAAACTGTTTTTT,CASGTGDRTNEKLFF
TRBV7-7,many,TRBJ2-3,TRBD1,TGTGCTAGCAGCCCGGCGCCCCCCGGACAGGGGGCCGCAGATACGCAGTATTTT,CASSPAPPGQGAADTQYF
TRBV7-3,-,TRBJ2-7,TRBD2,TGTGCCAGCAGCTTAGGCCTATTGACTAGCGGGACAAGGTCCTACGAGCAGTACTTC,CASSLGLLTSGTRSYEQYF
TRBV20-1,-,TRBJ1-5,-,TGCTGTGCTAAATGGACAGATTATAGCAATCAGCCCCGGCATTTT,CCAKWTDYSNQPRHF
TRBV3-1,many,TRBJ2-7,-,TGTGCCAGCAGCCCCTCCCCACAGGGAGGCGAGCAGTACTTC,CASSPSPQGGEQYF
TRBV3-1,many,TRBJ2-3,-,TGTGCCAGCAGCCACCCGAGCACAGATACGCAGTATTTT,CASSHPSTDTQYF
TRBV10-3,few,TRBJ1-5,TRBD1,TGTGCCATCAGTGACAGGGGGGCGGATCAGCCCCAGCATTTT,CAISDRGADQPQHF
TRBV5-1,many,TRBJ1-1,-,TGCGCCAGCAGCTTGGTGGCGGGGGGCGACACTGAAGCTTTCTTT,CASSLVAGGDTEAFF
TRBV10-1,-,TRBJ2-7,TRBD1,TGCGCCAGCAGACCGGGACAGGGGGCCTACGAGCAGTACTTC,CASRPGQGAYEQYF
TRBV10-3,once,TRBJ1-5,TRBD1,TGTGCCATCAGTGAAGACAGGGGAAATCAGCCCCAGCATTTT,CAISEDRGNQPQHF
TRBV7-3,-,TRBJ1-5,-,TGTGCCAGCAGCTTACAGGGAGGGGGTGTCGGGGAGCCCCAGCATTTT,CASSLQGGGVGEPQHF
TRBV7-2,-,TRBJ1-1,TRBD1,TGTGCCAGCAGCGACAGGGGGCTGGGCACTGAAGCTTTCTTT,CASSDRGLGTEAFF
TRBV20-1,medium-sized,TRBJ1-3,-,TGCAGTGCAAACGACAAAAACACCATATATTTT,CSANDKNTIYF
TRBV5-1,-,TRBJ2-3,-,TGCGCCAGCAGCTTGGCCGAGAATACGCAGTATTTT,CASSLAENTQYF
TRBV6-6,many,TRBJ1-2,-,TGTGCCAGCAGTTTCAATTTCGCGAGCTACACCTTC,CASSFNFASYTF
TRBV11-2,many,TRBJ2-1,TRBD2,TGTGCCAGCAGCAGACTGGCTAGCGGGAAAAGGAGCTCCTACAATGAGCAGTTCTTC,CASSRLASGKRSSYNEQFF
TRBV20-1,-,TRBJ2-5,-,TGCAGTGCTAGTGCCCTCGGGTTGAACAATGAGACCCAGTACTTC,CSASALGLNNETQYF
TRBV5-4,-,TRBJ1-6,TRBD1,TGTGCCAGCAGCGGACGGCGACAGGGGGGGTCGAATTCACCCCTCCACTTT,CASSGRRQGGSNSPLHF
TRBV7-2,few,TRBJ1-3,-,TGTGCCAGCAGCTTAGGCTCCTCCTCTGGAAACACCATATATTTT,CASSLGSSSGNTIYF
TRBV27,once,TRBJ1-4,-,TGTGCCAGCAGCCGCCTCAGGGTTAAAACTAGTGAAAAACTGTTTTTT,CASSRLRVKTSEKLFF
TRBV20-1,many,TRBJ1-1,-,TGCAGTGCTAGACCCCAACTAGGGACTGAAGCTTTCTTT,CSARPQLGTEAFF
TRBV2,-,TRBJ2-7,TRBD2,TGTGCCAGGGGGGGAACTAGCGGGAGTTACGAGCAGTACTTC,CARGGTSGSYEQYF
TRBV5-8,many,TRBJ2-3,TRBD2,TGTGCCAGCAGCCCCCGACTAGCGGGAGGCACAGATACGCAGTATTTT,CASSPRLAGGTDTQYF
TRBV5-8,-,TRBJ2-3,TRBD2,TGTGCCAGCAGCCTGGGACTAGCGGGGCTAGAGCAGTATTTT,CASSLGLAGLEQYF
TRBV4-2,few,TRBJ2-3,TRBD2,TGTGCCAGCAGCGGGACTAGCGACACAGATACGCAGTGTTTT,CASSGTSDTDTQCF